The 32 T cell receptor beta chains below all came from one sample that was sequenced in a study of CD8 T cells in ankylosing spondylitis. For these receptors, no antigen is known. MiXCR, applied by TCRdb to the 5' RACE reads, yields one record per CDR3 protein. This repertoire shows 200,000 to 250,000 distinct CDR3 sequences, around 18% found once; its top ten account for about 42%. Findings and caveats of the study: Blood of patients with ankylosing spondylitis appeared to be characterized by a TCR beta motif of roughly eight highly homologous variants.

The sample consisted of blood, either unsorted or a sorted T cell fraction (not recorded which). The receptors shown here come from a male donor with ankylosing spondylitis.

The chain uses TRBV11-2 and TRBJ2-3; D tentatively fits TRBD1 or TRBD2 (5 bases each). The CDR3 loop spans 15 amino acids. In germline, CDR1 is SGHAT, CDR2 FQNNGV. V was shortened by 3 bases and J by 2 bases, with 12 bases between the two germline ends. CDR3 sequence (DNA): TGTGCCAGCAGCTTGGGACCGGCATCCACAGATACGCAGTATTTT. Translation: CASSLGPASTDTQYF.

This clonotype was counted only a few times. V and J are TRBV5-1 and TRBJ2-2; D gene ambiguous. This CDR3 region has 13 residues. Germline lookup yields CDR1 SGHRS and CDR2 YFSETQ. With 4 bases removed from V and 3 bases from J, the gap between germline ends came to 7 bases. CDR3 sequence: CASSPGYTGELFF. The CDR3 nucleotides read TGCGCCAGCAGCCCCGGTTACACCGGGGAGCTGTTTTTT.

This clonotype has only a few counts. J is TRBJ2-3 and V is TRBV7-9; D unresolved. The CDR3 is 14 residues long. Per the germline V gene, CDR1 is SEHNR and CDR2 is FQNEAQ (reference sequence). The V and J ends lost 4 bases and 4 bases respectively, with 12 bases between them. Here the CDR3 DNA reads TGTGCCAGCAGCTGGGGTCATGAGGCAGATACGCAGTATTTT. Its translation is CASSWGHEADTQYF.

The J gene is TRBJ2-7, the V gene TRBV20-1, with 11 nucleotides matching TRBD2. Unmatched junction bases numbered 7, after V lost 1 base and J lost 2 bases. The CDR3 has 16 amino acids. Germline CDR1 reads DFQATT; CDR2 reads SNEGSKA (reference sequence). Here the CDR3 reads CSARVLAGGMAYEQYF. The CDR3, as DNA: TGCAGTGCTAGAGTTCTAGCGGGAGGAATGGCCTACGAGCAGTACTTC.

The CDR3 spells CASSLTLQGMETQYF. CDR3 coding DNA: TGTGCCAGCAGTCTCACACTACAGGGAATGGAGACCCAGTACTTC. The gene calls are TRBV7-9 and TRBJ2-5; D possibly corresponds to TRBD1 (6 bases). Germline-derived CDR1 and CDR2 are SEHNR and FQNEAQ (reference sequence). V lost 6 bases, J lost 5 bases, and 19 bases lay in between. This CDR3 is built from 15 residues.

The chain joins TRBV7-2 to TRBJ2-3, with TRBD1 as a possible D gene (6 bases). The CDR3 has 16 amino acids. Per the germline V gene, CDR1 is SGHTA and CDR2 is FQGNSA. Trimming stripped 2 bases from V and 2 bases from J, with 14 bases between. This CDR3 is CASSLNDRSLTDTQYF. The CDR3 bases are TGTGCCAGCAGCTTAAACGACAGGTCCCTCACAGATACGCAGTATTTT. Supplemented by reference TRBV7-2 and TRBJ2-3, the full variable domain reads GAGVSQSPSNKVTEKGKDVELRCDPISGHTALYWYRQSLGQGLEFLIYFQGNSAPDKSGLPSDRFSAERTGGSVSTLTIQRTQQEDSAVYLCASSLNDRSLTDTQYFGPGTRLTVL.

There are a few counts of this clonotype. As DNA, the CDR3 is TGTGCCAGCACTTCCCTCGGGCACGGCAAGGATGAGCAGTTCTTC. Translation: CASTSLGHGKDEQFF. V and J are TRBV12-3 or TRBV12-4 and TRBJ2-1, with D unresolved. V gave up 7 bases and J gave up 8 bases, with 21 bases separating them. The CDR3 extends over 15 amino acids.

This clonotype showed up many times. V gene TRBV28 combines with J gene TRBJ2-2; TRBD1 is a possible D gene (6 bases). Germline V gives CDR1 MDHEN, CDR2 SYDVKM. The CDR3 runs to 15 residues. The ends were cut back, 2 bases at V and 6 bases at J, with 13 bases in the middle. CDR3 sequence: CASSLTGGRAGELFF. As DNA, the CDR3 is TGTGCCAGCAGTTTAACTGGGGGCCGCGCCGGGGAGCTGTTTTTT.

DNA of the CDR3: TGCAGTGCCCCGCTTGCGGGAGGAGTTACCTACAATGAGCAGTTCTTC. This sequence encodes CSAPLAGGVTYNEQFF. The J gene is TRBJ2-1, the V gene TRBV20-1; 8 bases line up with TRBD2. The CDR3 is 16 amino acids. CDR1 DFQATT and CDR2 SNEGSKA come from the germline V gene (reference sequence). V dropped 6 bases and J dropped 2; count of bases not matched to a gene: 12.

V is TRBV6-2 or TRBV6-3 and J is TRBJ2-3; the match to TRBD2 covers 11 bases. Germline CDR1 is MNHEY and CDR2 is SVGEGT. The CDR3 consists of 18 residues. Losses at the gene ends were 3 bases for V and 4 bases for J; bases not matched to a gene: 12. CDR3 sequence: CASSYSPRLAGGPDTQYF. In DNA, the CDR3 is TGTGCCAGCAGTTATTCCCCCCGCCTAGCGGGGGGCCCAGATACGCAGTATTTT.

This clonotype appeared a few times. The gene calls are TRBV29-1 and TRBJ1-2, with D tentatively TRBD1 (5 bases). The V gene lost 1 base and the J gene lost 3 bases, with 15 bases spanning the gap. Per the germline V gene, CDR1 is SQVTM and CDR2 is ANQGSEA. This CDR3 contains 15 residues. CDR3 loop: CSVEVGTIRDYGYTF. The DNA of the CDR3 is TGCAGCGTTGAAGTCGGGACGATTCGTGACTATGGCTACACCTTC.

J is TRBJ2-7 and V is TRBV7-9; D gene ambiguous. From germline, CDR1 is SEHNR and CDR2 FQNEAQ (reference sequence). The CDR3 totals 16 residues. V was cut by 0 bases and J by 4 bases, with 16 bases left in between. The chain's CDR3 is CASSLALAPTRYEQYF. Written as DNA, the CDR3 is TGTGCCAGCAGCTTAGCGCTGGCGCCGACGAGATACGAGCAGTACTTC.

V gene TRBV30 combines with J gene TRBJ2-7; D gene unclear. Trimming left V 0 bases short and J 5 bases short, with 11 bases between. CDR3 length equals 13 residues. Germline V lookup: CDR1 GTSNPN, CDR2 SVGIG (reference sequence). CDR3 protein: CAWSVLGKDEQYF. The CDR3 coding sequence is TGTGCCTGGAGTGTTTTAGGGAAGGACGAGCAGTACTTC.

Many counts were recorded for this clonotype. The rearrangement uses TRBV29-1 and TRBJ1-1; D is uncertain. The V gene's germline CDR1 is SQVTM and CDR2 ANQGSEA. There are 11 residues in the CDR3. V was clipped by 6 bases and J by 4 bases, with 9 bases between them. In DNA form, the CDR3 reads TGCAGCGTCTTTGGGGTCACTGAAGCTTTCTTT. Translated, it gives CSVFGVTEAFF.

This rearrangement joins TRBV11-2 to TRBJ2-7; perhaps TRBD1 as D (6 bases). This CDR3 comprises 14 residues. CDR1 is SGHAT, CDR2 FQNNGV, per germline. V was pared by 5 bases and J by 1 base, with 12 bases between. The CDR3 sequence is CASSTTDSSYEQYF. The DNA of the CDR3 is TGTGCCAGCAGCACAACGGACAGTTCCTACGAGCAGTACTTC.

The J gene is TRBJ1-2, the V gene TRBV7-2; 8 bases are a match to TRBD1. CDR3 size: 14 residues. The V segment lost 4 bases and the J segment 3 bases; nucleotides outside the gene matches: 4. From germline, CDR1 is SGHTA and CDR2 FQGNSA. CDR3 nucleotides: TGTGCCAGCAGCTCAGGACAGGGACACTATGGCTACACCTTC. Amino acids: CASSSGQGHYGYTF.

CDR3 DNA: TGTGCCAGCAGCTTAGTGGGGCATGAGCAGTTCTTC. This gives the protein CASSLVGHEQFF. V gene TRBV11-2 combines with J gene TRBJ2-1, with D perhaps matching TRBD1 (5 bases). This CDR3 spans 12 amino acids. Germline V gives CDR1 SGHAT, CDR2 FQNNGV. The V gene lost 1 base and the J gene lost 8 bases, with 6 bases spanning the gap.

The J gene is TRBJ1-1, the V gene TRBV12-3 or TRBV12-4; TRBD1 is a possible D gene (5 bases). The germline V and J ends were trimmed by 6 bases and 8 bases, with 22 bases remaining between them. The CDR3 is 15 residues long. The CDR3, as DNA: TGTGCCAGCAGCCAACTTGCGGGACGGGGACCCGAAGCTTTCTTT. Translating gives CASSQLAGRGPEAFF.

The V gene is TRBV7-9, the J gene TRBJ2-1; the D is unclear. The CDR3 runs to 12 residues. Trimming removed 5 bases at V and 10 bases at J, with 12 bases between. Germline V CDR1 and CDR2: SEHNR, FQNEAQ (reference sequence). CDR3 DNA sequence: TGTGCCAGCAGCGCAGCCCGGGTCGAGCAGTTCTTC. Encoded protein: CASSAARVEQFF.

V gene TRBV7-9 combines with J gene TRBJ2-7; D may match TRBD1 or TRBD2 (5 bases each). Germline lookup yields CDR1 SEHNR and CDR2 FQNEAQ (reference sequence). V lost 7 bases, J lost 0 bases, and 19 bases lay in between. The CDR3 sequence is 16 residues long. CDR3 DNA: TGTGCCAGCACCCCGATAGGGGCCGGGGCCTCCTACGAGCAGTACTTC. Its protein product is CASTPIGAGASYEQYF.

The CDR3 coding sequence is TGTGCCAGCAGCTTCTGGGGTATCAGGGAAGCTTTCTTT. The encoded protein is CASSFWGIREAFF. The chain joins TRBV11-3 to TRBJ1-1; no clear D gene. This CDR3 comprises 13 residues. CDR1 is SGHNT and CDR2 is YENEEA in the germline V gene. V dropped 3 bases and J dropped 8 bases, with 13 bases sitting between them.

V gene TRBV4-3 combines with J gene TRBJ2-3; either TRBD1 or TRBD2 may supply D (5 bases each). Looked up from germline, CDR1 is LGHNA and CDR2 is YSLEER. Trimming took off 0 bases at V and 7 bases at J, with 20 bases between the two ends. The CDR3 runs to 17 residues. Here the CDR3 reads CASSQEVGDPGPNTQYF. The CDR3 DNA reads TGCGCCAGCAGCCAAGAGGTAGGGGACCCGGGTCCGAATACGCAGTATTTT.

CDR3 nucleotides: TGTGCCAGCAGTTGGGACAGGGGAAATGAGCAGTTCTTC. Encoded protein: CASSWDRGNEQFF. The chain employs TRBV7-6 and TRBJ2-1, with 10 bases identical to TRBD1. Germline CDR1 SGHVS, CDR2 FNYEAQ. V lost 6 bases to trimming and J lost 7 bases; unmatched junction nucleotides: 3. This CDR3 has 13 amino acids.

The rearrangement uses TRBV14 and TRBJ2-3, with D perhaps matching TRBD1 (6 bases). The CDR3 runs 16 residues. The V end lost 4 bases, the J end lost 6 bases, and 20 bases lay between the germline ends. Germline-derived CDR1 and CDR2 are SGHDN and FVKESK. The CDR3 here is CASSPRSTWGRDTQYF. In nucleotides, the CDR3 is TGTGCCAGCAGCCCAAGAAGTACGTGGGGGCGCGATACGCAGTATTTT. The variable domain in full, completed from reference TRBV14 and TRBJ2-3, reads EAGVTQFPSHSVIEKGQTVTLRCDPISGHDNLYWYRRVMGKEIKFLLHFVKESKQDESGMPNNRFLAERTGGTYSTLKVQPAELEDSGVYFCASSPRSTWGRDTQYFGPGTRLTVL.

This chain uses TRBV27 with TRBJ1-2, with 7 bases aligning to TRBD1. This CDR3 comprises 13 residues. Trimming at V came to 3 bases and at J to 3 bases, leaving 1 base not matched to a gene. The V gene's germline CDR1 is MNHEY and CDR2 SMNVEV (reference sequence). The CDR3 region has the DNA TGTGCCAGCAGTTTTCAGGGGGACTATGGCTACACCTTC. It specifies CASSFQGDYGYTF.

This chain joins TRBV7-6 and TRBJ2-1; TRBD1 matches 7 bases. CDR3 length: 14 residues. Germline V gene lookup returns CDR1 SGHVS and CDR2 FNYEAQ. Trimming cost V 7 bases and J 0 bases; bases outside gene matches: 3. Here the CDR3 DNA reads TGTGCCAGCACCAGGGGGTTCTCCTACAATGAGCAGTTCTTC. Its translation: CASTRGFSYNEQFF.

The gene calls are TRBV5-6 and TRBJ1-4; a weak D match, TRBD1 (5 bases). In germline, CDR1 is SGHDT, CDR2 YYEEEE. There are 16 residues in the CDR3. V was shortened by 3 bases and J by 3 bases, with 15 bases between the two germline ends. The CDR3, as DNA: TGTGCCAGCAGCTCGGGACCGAGGGGAGCTAATGAAAAACTGTTTTTT. It yields the protein CASSSGPRGANEKLFF.

A few counts support this clonotype. V usage is TRBV7-9 and J usage is TRBJ1-1, with TRBD1 identical over 7 bases. In germline, CDR1 is SEHNR, CDR2 FQNEAQ (reference sequence). This CDR3 is 13 amino acids long. V shed 4 bases and J 6 bases; nucleotides not matched to a gene: 5. CDR3 nucleotide sequence: TGTGCCAGCAGCTCACCAGGACAGGCTGAAGCTTTCTTT. It encodes CASSSPGQAEAFF.

This clonotype turned up a few times. The chain carries TRBV11-2 and TRBJ2-1; 7 nucleotides agree with TRBD2. CDR1 and CDR2 (germline): SGHAT, FQNNGV. The CDR3 contains 15 residues. J was trimmed by 4 bases and V by 6 bases; bases with no gene match: 9. The CDR3 DNA reads TGTGCCAGCAGTCTCACTAGCGAGATATACAATGAGCAGTTCTTC. This translates into CASSLTSEIYNEQFF.

This clonotype has only a few counts. The rearrangement joins TRBV20-1 to TRBJ2-3, with a possible D match to TRBD2 (6 bases). Germline assignment: CDR1 DFQATT and CDR2 SNEGSKA (reference sequence). V gave up 3 bases and J gave up 5 bases, with 18 bases separating them. CDR3 size: 15 residues. The DNA for the CDR3 is TGCAGTGCTAGCCCCCGGTGGGGGGTTGGAGATACGCAGTATTTT. Its protein product is CSASPRWGVGDTQYF.

The chain couples TRBV27 to TRBJ1-4; possibly TRBD1 for D (6 bases). CDR3 length equals 13 residues. Germline loops: CDR1 MNHEY, CDR2 SMNVEV (reference sequence). With 7 bases removed from V and 8 bases from J, the gap between germline ends came to 14 bases. CDR3 in DNA: TGTGCCAGCACCACACAGGGTCGGGAAAAACTGTTTTTT. This encodes CASTTQGREKLFF. Combining the CDR3 with reference TRBV27 and TRBJ1-4 gives the whole variable domain EAQVTQNPRYLITVTGKKLTVTCSQNMNHEYMSWYRQDPGLGLRQIYYSMNVEVTDKGDVPEGYKVSRKEKRNFPLILESPSPNQTSLYFCASTTQGREKLFFGSGTQLSVL.

This clonotype was seen only a few times. The chain employs TRBV9 and TRBJ2-7; TRBD2 aligns across 7 bases. The CDR3 consists of 16 residues. Germline assignment: CDR1 SGDLS and CDR2 YYNGEE. With V trimmed by 2 bases and J by 5 bases, 13 bases remained unmatched. CDR3 coding DNA: TGTGCCAGCAGCGTGTATGTGGCGGGAGAGGTAGACGAGCAGTACTTC. Its translation is CASSVYVAGEVDEQYF.